This T cell receptor beta chain emerged from a study of human T cells and chemical hapten exposure. Whole-study results and caveats: Versus controls, significantly more large CDR3 similarity clusters arose from expanded TCRs.

Each CDR3 protein is one row after TCRdb ran MiXCR on the RACE reads. Of some 89,000 distinct CDR3 sequences detected, 25% to 35% appear once; the ten largest clones hold around 10%. This CDR3 is 13 amino acids long. The germline CDR1 and CDR2 sequences are MNHEY and SVGAGI. The V and J ends lost 0 bases and 10 bases respectively, with 10 bases between them. The time point here: patch test 3, about 24 weeks after DPC sensitization. Treatment indicated: therapeutic diphenylcyclopropenone sensitization with weekly scalp DPC. Total RNA was isolated from unfractionated whole blood. This clonotype turned up a few times. Antigen unknown.

This chain uses TRBV6-5 with TRBJ2-1; D not resolved. This TCR was sampled from a man in his forties with alopecia areata. Some clones in this sample may be carry-over from other donors' samples. The material was whole blood, obtained in connection with sensitization to the hapten diphenylcyclopropenone (DPC). Here the CDR3 DNA reads TGTGCCAGCAGTTACTCGAATCGAGCGGAGCAGTTCTTC. Its translation is CASSYSNRAEQFF.